The clone carrying this T cell receptor beta chain showed up just a few times. The target antigen is unknown. The length of the CDR3 is 14 residues. Trimming took off 0 bases at V and 9 bases at J, with 15 bases between the two ends. CDR1 is LNHNV, CDR2 YYDKDF, per germline (reference sequence). Total RNA extraction produced at least 5.5 micrograms (per sample) for the study. A second PCR, run for about 7 to 12 cycles, used a sample-barcoded 5' primer plus a J-beta primer mix. TCRdb re-derived calls from the 5' RACE reads in MiXCR, one entry per CDR3 protein. The data show 800,000 to 950,000 distinct CDR3 sequences, about 29% seen once. These data belong to a study of blood T cells in healthy people across ages. Study-wide results and caveats: Possibly, changes in expanded clonotypes were confounded because donor CMV status was unknown.

These data are also associated with another study on T cells of mothers and their children. That paper states: A handful of children, together with their three healthy Caucasian mothers, made up the donors.

Sequenced material: blood. V gene TRBV15 combines with J gene TRBJ2-7; TRBD1 might be the D (5 bases). The origin of this receptor is a middle-aged woman in good health. CDR3 coding DNA: TGTGCCACCAGCAGAGATTGTCAGGGCTCGAGGCAGTACTTC. It yields the protein CATSRDCQGSRQYF.